The 20 T cell receptor beta chains listed next were all sequenced from one sample in a study of T cell clonality in common variable immunodeficiency. Only in-frame clones appear in the TCRdb table, and some are missing; sequencing was by immunoSEQ multiplex PCR. Observed in the sample are around 60,000 clones, none of them singletons. The sequencing sample was made of peripheral blood mononuclear cells. Receptor source: a person aged 18 to 75 in good health.

This clone occurred many times. The read terminates 3 residues before the CDR3 end, so the remaining end is supplied by the germline J gene. The chain carries TRBV18 and TRBJ2-7; 7 bases are a match to TRBD1. The CDR3 totals 14 residues. Germline assignment: CDR1 KGHSH and CDR2 LQKENI. V was clipped by 2 bases and J by 2 bases; unmatched bases: 3. Incomplete CDR3 DNA: TGTGCCAGCTCACCAGGACAGGTTACCTACGAG. Translated, it gives CASSPGQVTYE. The CDR3 as a whole reads CASSPGQVTYEQYF.

This clone was recorded many times. The read terminates 3 residues ahead of where the CDR3 ends, so the germline J gene completes it. The chain couples TRBV12-3 or TRBV12-4 to TRBJ2-4; 8 positions agree with TRBD1. V trimming: 1 base; J trimming: 6 bases; junction bases outside the gene matches: 2. This CDR3 contains 14 residues. The covered CDR3 bases are TGTGCCAGCAGTTTAGAAGGGACAGGAAACATT. Its protein product is CASSLEGTGNI. Given in full, the CDR3 is CASSLEGTGNIQYF.

This clone has a count of ten or more. The sequence runs out 3 residues before the end of the CDR3; the remainder is reconstructed from the germline J gene. The rearrangement links TRBV5-1 to TRBJ1-1; D perhaps matches TRBD1 (6 bases). V was shortened by 4 bases and J by 7 bases, with 14 bases between the two germline ends. Germline lookup yields CDR1 SGHRS and CDR2 YFSETQ. The CDR3 is made up of 13 amino acids. CDR3 in amino acids: CASSRTEVYEAFF. Partial CDR3 DNA: TGCGCCAGCAGCCGGACAGAAGTTTATGAA.

In its sample, this clone was seen many times. The CDR3 is cut off 3 residues early in the read; its end comes from the germline J gene. This chain uses TRBV19 with TRBJ2-4; TRBD2 agrees at 8 bases. With 3 bases clipped from V and 7 bases from J, the junction kept 8 bases outside the gene matches. CDR3 length: 15 residues. Germline V CDR1 and CDR2: LNHDA, SQIVND (reference sequence). CDR3 DNA, as far as it was read: TGTGCCAGTAGTATCGTCGGGGGGGGCCAGAACATT. Translated: CASSIVGGGQNI. The whole CDR3 is CASSIVGGGQNIQYF.

At least ten counts were recorded for this clone. The CDR3 end falls 3 residues outside the read, so it is completed with the germline J gene. The chain joins TRBV6-1 to TRBJ1-6; D ambiguous. V shed 0 bases and J shed 9 bases, with 21 bases lying between them. Looked up from germline, CDR1 is MNHNS and CDR2 is SASEGT. The CDR3 extends over 18 amino acids. The CDR3 sequence is CASSEALVWRGSRSPLHF. The sequenced CDR3 bases are TGTGCCAGCAGTGAAGCGCTAGTGTGGCGGGGTAGTCGTTCACCC.

The sample holds a few counts of this clone. The read halts 3 residues ahead of the CDR3 end, with the missing end drawn from the germline J gene. This chain links TRBV19 with TRBJ2-5; 8 bases match TRBD2. Trimming removed 0 bases from V and 5 bases from J; junction bases left unmatched: 5. This CDR3 contains 15 residues. In germline, CDR1 is LNHDA, CDR2 SQIVND (reference sequence). The CDR3 DNA, read in part, is TGTGCCAGTAGTATAGATCGGGGGGGACGGGAGACC. Translating gives CASSIDRGGRET. The full CDR3 protein reads CASSIDRGGRETQYF.

This clone was counted at least ten times. The read ends 3 residues early relative to the CDR3; the germline J gene fills the gap. The same CDR3 arises from other DNA sequences in this sample as well. V usage is TRBV19 and J usage is TRBJ2-7; the D gene is possibly TRBD1 (6 bases). Germline CDR1 is LNHDA and CDR2 is SQIVND (reference sequence). The CDR3 extends over 14 amino acids. Trimming pared 5 bases from V and 3 bases from J, leaving 14 bases between. The sequenced CDR3 bases are TGTGCCAGTAGTTTCCGGGACAACCGCTACGAG. It translates to CASSFRDNRYE. The entire CDR3 reads CASSFRDNRYEQYF.

This clone was observed many times. Read sequence stops 3 residues before the CDR3 end, and the germline J gene provides the missing end. The J gene is TRBJ2-6, the V gene TRBV7-9, with a weak D call TRBD1 (5 bases). The V end lost 4 bases, the J end lost 0 bases, and 7 bases lay between the germline ends. Germline V lookup: CDR1 SEHNR, CDR2 FQNEAQ (reference sequence). The CDR3 covers 15 residues. The CDR3 DNA, read in part, is TGTGCCAGCAGCTGGGGCGTCTCTGGGGCCAACGTC. Residues: CASSWGVSGANV. The full CDR3 reads CASSWGVSGANVLTF. Full variable domain (missing parts from reference TRBV7-9 and TRBJ2-6): DTGVSQNPRHKITKRGQNVTFRCDPISEHNRLYWYRQTLGQGPEFLTYFQNEAQLEKSRLLSDRFSAERPKGSFSTLEIQRTEQGDSAMYLCASSWGVSGANVLTFGAGSRLTVL.

This clone was picked up many times. This CDR3 reads CASSFRLAGAGEQYF. The sequenced part of the CDR3 DNA is TGTGCCAGCAGCTTCCGACTAGCGGGAGCGGGCGAG. The chain couples TRBV7-9 to TRBJ2-7; TRBD2 matches 12 bases. The CDR3 is cut off 3 residues early in the read; its end comes from the germline J gene. Trimming cost V 3 bases and J 6 bases; bases outside gene matches: 6. Germline V lookup: CDR1 SEHNR, CDR2 FQNEAQ (reference sequence). The CDR3 sequence is 15 residues long.

This clone showed up many times. The missing CDR3 end, 3 residues past where the read stops, is filled in from the germline J gene. J is TRBJ1-2 and V is TRBV19; possible D gene TRBD1, 5 bases. Germline assignment: CDR1 LNHDA and CDR2 SQIVND (reference sequence). Trimming shortened V by 1 base and J by 7 bases, and 16 bases separated the two germline ends. This CDR3 is built from 15 residues. CDR3 DNA (partial): TGTGCCAGTAGTATAGCTCGGGGGTCCCCGGCTGGC. Its translation is CASSIARGSPAG. The complete CDR3 reads CASSIARGSPAGYTF. Drawing the rest from reference TRBV19 and TRBJ1-2, the complete variable domain is DGGITQSPKYLFRKEGQNVTLSCEQNLNHDAMYWYRQDPGQGLRLIYYSQIVNDFQKGDIAEGYSVSREKKESFPLTVTSAQKNPTAFYLCASSIARGSPAGYTFGSGTRLTVV.

This clone was counted at least ten times. The CDR3 region is CSVGAGGANTEAFF. The sequenced CDR3 bases are TGCAGCGTTGGAGCAGGGGGCGCGAACACTGAA. The rearrangement links TRBV29-1 to TRBJ1-1; 8 bases are shared with TRBD1. The read ends 3 residues shy of where the CDR3 ends; the end is completed using the germline J gene. Germline V lookup: CDR1 SQVTM, CDR2 ANQGSEA. The CDR3 is 14 residues long. J was trimmed by 1 base and V by 4 bases; bases with no gene match: 5.

This clone showed up many times. The read ends 3 residues before the CDR3 terminus; that terminus is restored from the germline J gene. V is TRBV6-1 and J is TRBJ1-2, with TRBD1 as a possible D gene (5 bases). V shed 2 bases and J shed 7 bases, with 17 bases lying between them. There are 15 residues in the CDR3. CDR1 is MNHNS and CDR2 is SASEGT in the germline V gene. The CDR3 is CASSETPQTVCGYTF. The sequenced CDR3 bases are TGTGCCAGCAGTGAAACCCCGCAGACAGTATGTGGC.

This clone was found many times. The DNA ends 3 residues before the CDR3 does, and the rest of the CDR3 is filled in from the germline J gene. The rearrangement joins TRBV5-1 to TRBJ1-2, with D possibly being TRBD1 (6 bases). Germline CDR1 is SGHRS and CDR2 is YFSETQ. V lost 4 bases and J 4 bases, leaving 14 bases between the germline ends. The CDR3 runs to 14 residues. CDR3: CASSPLDSPYGYTF. The DNA read from the CDR3 is TGCGCCAGCAGCCCTCTGGACAGTCCCTATGGC. Full variable domain (missing parts from reference TRBV5-1 and TRBJ1-2): KAGVTQTPRYLIKTRGQQVTLSCSPISGHRSVSWYQQTPGQGLQFLFEYFSETQRNKGNFPGRFSGRQFSNSRSEMNVSTLELGDSALYLCASSPLDSPYGYTFGSGTRLTVV.

This clone was recorded at least ten times. The CDR3 end is not reached by the read, which stops 3 residues before it; the germline J gene fills it in. The chain combines TRBV5-6 with TRBJ1-6; 8 nucleotides agree with TRBD1. The CDR3 is 15 amino acids. Germline V lookup: CDR1 SGHDT, CDR2 YYEEEE. V dropped 7 bases and J dropped 5; count of bases not matched to a gene: 8. The CDR3 region is CASFGKGQDNSPLHF. The covered CDR3 bases are TGTGCCAGCTTTGGTAAGGGACAGGATAATTCACCC.

This clone was recorded many times. The sequence runs out 3 residues before the end of the CDR3; the remainder is reconstructed from the germline J gene. The V call is TRBV6-1, the J call TRBJ2-2; possibly TRBD1 for D (6 bases). V lost 4 bases and J 3 bases, leaving 9 bases between the germline ends. Germline CDR1 MNHNS, CDR2 SASEGT. The CDR3 extends over 14 amino acids. The CDR3 here is CASSGTADTGELFF. The CDR3 bases that were read are TGTGCCAGCAGTGGGACAGCGGACACCGGGGAG.

The table lists this clone with many counts. The DNA ends 3 residues before the CDR3 does, and the rest of the CDR3 is filled in from the germline J gene. The chain uses TRBV2 and TRBJ2-1; possibly TRBD1 for D (5 bases). The CDR3 is made up of 11 amino acids. Trimming left V 5 bases short and J 7 bases short, with 6 bases between. CDR1 is SNHLY and CDR2 is FYNNEI in the germline V gene. The CDR3 sequence is CASSKGNEQFF. Partial CDR3 DNA: TGTGCCAGCAGTAAGGGGAATGAG.

There are many counts of this clone. The DNA ends 3 residues before the CDR3 does, and the rest of the CDR3 is filled in from the germline J gene. The rearrangement uses TRBV5-1 and TRBJ2-6; no definite D call. Deletions cut 4 bases from V and 0 bases from J, with 11 bases between. The CDR3 loop spans 16 amino acids. Germline assignment: CDR1 SGHRS and CDR2 YFSETQ. The CDR3 sequence is CASSDDNFSGANVLTF. CDR3 DNA (partial): TGCGCCAGCAGCGACGACAATTTCTCTGGGGCCAACGTC.

The sample holds many counts of this clone. Sequencing ends 3 residues short of the CDR3 end; the germline J gene provides the rest. This chain links TRBV5-1 with TRBJ1-3; 8 nucleotides align to TRBD1. This CDR3 is built from 15 residues. Germline V gives CDR1 SGHRS, CDR2 YFSETQ. The V gene end was trimmed by 4 bases and the J gene end by 4 bases; junction bases not matched to a gene: 7. CDR3 bases read: TGCGCCAGCAGCCAGACAGGGGAGGACGGAAACACC. Translated, it gives CASSQTGEDGNT. The complete CDR3 protein is CASSQTGEDGNTIYF.

This clone appeared many times. The read ends 3 residues early relative to the CDR3; the germline J gene fills the gap. This chain uses TRBV20-1 with TRBJ2-5, with D possibly matching TRBD2 (6 bases). Germline CDR1 DFQATT, CDR2 SNEGSKA (reference sequence). V lost 3 bases to trimming and J lost 2 bases, with 13 bases between them. The CDR3 covers 14 residues. The CDR3 bases that were read are TGCAGTGCTAGGATCGGTCTAGCGCAAGAGACC. It specifies CSARIGLAQET. In full, the CDR3 is CSARIGLAQETQYF.

Ten or more counts support this clone. The read comes to an end 3 residues before the CDR3 does, leaving the germline J gene to fill in the end. The chain couples TRBV7-6 to TRBJ2-1; D not certain. The V end lost 7 bases, the J end lost 5 bases, and 12 bases lay between the germline ends. The CDR3 has 13 amino acids. Germline-derived CDR1 and CDR2 are SGHVS and FNYEAQ. The CDR3 sequence is CASTYTANNEQFF. The CDR3 bases that were read are TGTGCCAGCACCTATACAGCAAACAATGAG.